Each of the 17 T cell receptor beta chains below was sequenced from the same sample in a study of T cells after yellow fever vaccination. TCRdb fed the 5' RACE reads into MiXCR, producing one record per CDR3 protein. The data hold around 530,000 distinct CDR3 sequences, with roughly 17% observed a single time. Sequencing used PBMCs, obtained around 5 days after the first yellow fever vaccination. Receptors originate from a man aged 18 to 29 who received the YFV17D yellow fever vaccine.

V usage is TRBV23-1 and J usage is TRBJ1-5; a weak D match, TRBD1 (5 bases). TRBV23-1 carries the ORF label, with uncertain function. The CDR3 runs 14 residues. The V end was cut by 7 bases, the J end by 0 bases, with 10 bases between. The CDR3 sequence is CASTQGDSNQPQHF. CDR3 DNA: TGCGCCAGCACTCAGGGAGATAGCAATCAGCCCCAGCATTTT.

V gene TRBV7-3 combines with J gene TRBJ1-1; 8 nucleotides match TRBD1. In germline, CDR1 is SGHTA, CDR2 FQGTGA. Trimming cost V 5 bases and J 4 bases; bases outside gene matches: 3. This CDR3 region has 13 residues. The CDR3 nucleotides are TGTGCCAGCAGCGATGGACAGGGCACTGAAGCTTTCTTT. It codes for CASSDGQGTEAFF.

The chain has TRBV2 and TRBJ1-4; D unclear. The germline V gene encodes CDR1 SNHLY and CDR2 FYNNEI. This CDR3 has 12 residues. V gave up 8 bases and J gave up 7 bases, with 11 bases separating them. The CDR3 region is CASQRAGEKLFF. The CDR3 coding sequence is TGTGCCAGCCAAAGGGCGGGTGAAAAACTGTTTTTT.

The chain is built from TRBV27 and TRBJ2-7; 10 nucleotides line up with TRBD2. V lost 6 bases, J lost 4 bases, and 3 bases stayed unmatched. CDR1 and CDR2 from the germline V gene are MNHEY and SMNVEV (reference sequence). The CDR3 contains 13 residues. CDR3 in amino acids: CASSRAGGYEQYV. As DNA, the CDR3 is TGTGCCAGCAGCCGAGCGGGGGGGTACGAGCAGTACGTC.

This clonotype was seen a few times. This chain joins TRBV7-6 and TRBJ2-2; 8 bases match TRBD2. The CDR3 loop spans 15 amino acids. CDR1 and CDR2 from the germline V gene are SGHVS and FNYEAQ. Losses at the gene ends were 1 base for V and 4 bases for J; bases not matched to a gene: 2. CDR3 DNA: TGTGCCAGCAGCTTAGGAGCGGGGGTCACCGGGGAGCTGTTTTTT. Protein product: CASSLGAGVTGELFF.

About this clonotype: The germline gene is not matched at one end of the junction; a read error may be the cause. This rearrangement joins TRBV7-2 to TRBJ1-2, with D unresolved. The CDR3 contains 12 residues. CDR1 SGHTA and CDR2 FQGNSA come from the germline V gene. CDR3 protein: CASSLDNNGYTF. Here the CDR3 DNA reads TGTGCCAGCAGCTTAGATAACAATGGCTACACCTTC.

The rearrangement links TRBV6-4 to TRBJ2-7; the match to TRBD1 covers 8 bases. The CDR3 extends over 13 amino acids. Germline CDR1 reads MRHNA; CDR2 reads SNTAGT. With V trimmed by 6 bases and J by 5 bases, 6 bases remained unmatched. The chain's CDR3 is CASSPHRGDEQYF. The DNA for the CDR3 is TGTGCCAGCAGCCCCCACAGGGGGGACGAGCAGTACTTC.

This clonotype was seen a few times. This chain uses TRBV7-3 with TRBJ1-1; a possible D gene is TRBD1 (5 bases). From germline, CDR1 is SGHTA and CDR2 FQGTGA. The CDR3 spans 13 residues. With 6 bases removed from V and 2 bases from J, the gap between germline ends came to 10 bases. CDR3 DNA: TGTGCCAGCAGTCAAGACAGTAACACTGAAGCTTTCTTT. Translating gives CASSQDSNTEAFF.

The gene calls are TRBV4-1 and TRBJ2-3; 9 bases align to TRBD1. CDR1 is MGHRA, CDR2 YSYEKL, per germline. This CDR3 comprises 17 residues. V was pared by 0 bases and J by 4 bases, with 8 bases of the junction left unmatched. Written as DNA, the CDR3 is TGCGCCAGCAGCCAAGATCGAGGACAGGGGACGCCAGATACGCAGTATTTT. This translates into CASSQDRGQGTPDTQYF.

This clonotype was observed a few times. The chain is built from TRBV28 and TRBJ1-1; no firm D call. The CDR3 totals 14 residues. V lost 3 bases and J 6 bases, leaving 14 bases between the germline ends. Germline V gene lookup returns CDR1 MDHEN and CDR2 SYDVKM. The CDR3 reads CASSFGLGASEAFF. The CDR3 DNA reads TGTGCCAGCAGTTTTGGCCTCGGCGCGTCTGAAGCTTTCTTT.

This chain links TRBV3-1 with TRBJ2-3; a possible D gene is TRBD2 (5 bases). The CDR3 runs 16 residues. Germline loops: CDR1 LGHDT, CDR2 YNNKEL (reference sequence). V was cut by 5 bases and J by 0 bases, with 15 bases left in between. The CDR3: CASSSTGDRSTDTQYF. CDR3 sequence (DNA): TGTGCCAGCAGCTCAACCGGGGATAGAAGCACAGATACGCAGTATTTT.

The chain uses TRBV3-1 and TRBJ2-5, with TRBD1 matching 8 bases. This CDR3 is built from 18 residues. Germline assignment: CDR1 LGHDT and CDR2 YNNKEL (reference sequence). J was trimmed by 4 bases and V by 2 bases; bases with no gene match: 15. The CDR3 sequence is CASSQTHPQGAMVETQYF. In DNA form, the CDR3 reads TGTGCCAGCAGCCAAACCCACCCGCAGGGGGCAATGGTAGAGACCCAGTACTTC.

The CDR3 reads CASSYWQGADNEQFF. CDR3 DNA sequence: TGTGCCAGCAGTTACTGGCAGGGGGCAGACAATGAGCAGTTCTTC. The rearrangement links TRBV6-2 or TRBV6-3 to TRBJ2-1, with 8 bases fitting TRBD1. The V gene's germline CDR1 is MNHEY and CDR2 SVGEGT. The CDR3 contains 15 residues. The ends lost 1 base at V and 5 bases at J; junction bases unmatched: 4.

This clonotype has at least ten counts. The CDR3 loop reads CASSQVKGFDEQYF. CDR3 DNA sequence: TGCGCCAGCAGCCAAGTCAAGGGTTTCGACGAGCAGTACTTC. The chain is built from TRBV4-3 and TRBJ2-7; D is ambiguous. With 1 base removed from V and 5 bases from J, the gap between germline ends came to 12 bases. The CDR3 totals 14 residues. Germline assignment: CDR1 LGHNA and CDR2 YSLEER.

This clonotype was seen a few times. V and J are TRBV20-1 and TRBJ1-1, with D unresolved. Germline values: CDR1 DFQATT, CDR2 SNEGSKA (reference sequence). The CDR3 contains 17 residues. Trimming pared 0 bases from V and 3 bases from J, leaving 20 bases between. The CDR3 here is CSARDRQLRTFDTEAFF. For the CDR3, the DNA is TGCAGTGCTAGAGATCGACAACTTAGGACTTTTGACACTGAAGCTTTCTTT.

The chain employs TRBV20-1 and TRBJ1-4; D is undetermined. Germline V gene data show CDR1 as DFQATT and CDR2 as SNEGSKA (reference sequence). The ends were cut back, 0 bases at V and 7 bases at J, with 15 bases in the middle. CDR3 length equals 15 residues. This CDR3 is CSARDYVGFGEKLFF. The CDR3 nucleotides read TGCAGTGCTAGAGATTACGTTGGGTTCGGTGAAAAACTGTTTTTT.

CDR3 in amino acids: CASSLRMDSPLHF. The CDR3, as DNA: TGTGCCAGCAGCCTTAGGATGGATTCACCCCTCCACTTT. The chain links TRBV14 to TRBJ1-6; D gene ambiguous. The CDR3 is 13 amino acids. Germline assignment: CDR1 SGHDN and CDR2 FVKESK. V lost 4 bases and J lost 8, with 9 bases in between.